The T cell receptor (beta chain) described here comes from a study of Ad26.COV2.S vaccination and SARS-CoV-2 variants. On the study more broadly: Once, or twice with 56 days between doses, Ad26.COV2.S was given intramuscularly.

Details on this clone: Its cognate antigen is unknown.

The treatment: some 20 received Ad26.COV2.S at low or high dose, single or two shots; about 5 received placebo; per-sample allocation not given. Sampling happened 63 days after the first vaccine or placebo injection. The CDR3 spans 13 residues. Germline values: CDR1 LGHNA, CDR2 YSLEER. V was clipped by 4 bases and J by 5 bases, with 11 bases between them. Sequencing used immunoSEQ multiplex PCR; TCRdb keeps in-frame clones, though not all of them. Counted here are 430,000 or so clones, more than 80% occurring once; the ten biggest clones make up roughly an eighth. Points from the study as a whole: It was reported that spike-specific CD8+ and CD4+ T cell responses were substantially broad after vaccination.

The chain links TRBV4-3 to TRBJ2-5; D is perhaps TRBD1 or TRBD2 (6 bases each). The receptor's source is a person aged 18-65 years who received the Ad26.COV2.S COVID-19 vaccine or a placebo. Sequencing used peripheral blood, obtained in a trial of Ad26.COV2.S vaccine versus placebo. The CDR3 spells CASSRVGGETQYF. The CDR3 coding sequence is TGCGCCAGCAGCCGGGTGGGGGGCGAGACCCAGTACTTC.